This T cell receptor beta chain was observed in a study of beta chain features in type 1 diabetes. Study-level information: In all, about 110 million sorted cells from all samples were analyzed.

This CDR3 has 14 amino acids. Germline loops: CDR1 SGHNT, CDR2 YYREEE (reference sequence). J lost 2 bases, V lost 4 bases, and 6 bases had no gene match. Reverse transcription of all isolated RNA meant that expressed TCRB transcripts were sequenced. Profiling relied on immunoSEQ multiplex PCR, and the TCRdb table lists in-frame clones only, not all of them. Of a few hundred thousand clones listed, 30% are singletons. Sequencing was done on a sample of naive CD4+ T cells from blood. The TCR originated in a man aged 18 to 29 in good health. The rearrangement uses TRBV5-4 and TRBJ2-7; TRBD1 matches at 7 bases. The CDR3 region is CASSPTGQTYEQYF. Written as DNA, the CDR3 is TGTGCCAGCAGCCCTACGGGACAGACCTACGAGCAGTACTTC.